The TCR beta chain under discussion was sequenced for a study of metastatic and nonmetastatic thyroid tumors. Across the study: Repertoires of blood and of tissue (tumor or nodule) from malignant and benign thyroid patients were compared.

The V gene end was trimmed by 5 bases and the J gene end by 5 bases; junction bases not matched to a gene: 12. CDR3 length: 16 residues. Germline V gene data show CDR1 as SGHVS and CDR2 as FNYEAQ. This clone appeared many times. Patients had received no treatment of any kind before thyroid surgery. Authors' data handling: A classifier of distant metastasis in papillary thyroid cancer was built from CDR3 differences (across clinicopathological groups). TCRdb ran MiXCR on the PCR reads. Clone size and V and J calls follow TCRdb, not the original study. This table holds roughly 58,000 clones, about 4% found once.

Sequenced material: blood. The chain joins TRBV7-6 to TRBJ2-3; the match to TRBD2 covers 8 bases. The sequence came from a female donor with papillary thyroid cancer or a benign thyroid nodule (not recorded which). Some clones in this sample may be carry-over from other donors' samples. CDR3 protein: CASSPRSGSDGDTQYF. CDR3 DNA sequence: TGTGCCAGCAGCCCAAGGAGCGGGAGTGATGGAGATACGCAGTATTTT.